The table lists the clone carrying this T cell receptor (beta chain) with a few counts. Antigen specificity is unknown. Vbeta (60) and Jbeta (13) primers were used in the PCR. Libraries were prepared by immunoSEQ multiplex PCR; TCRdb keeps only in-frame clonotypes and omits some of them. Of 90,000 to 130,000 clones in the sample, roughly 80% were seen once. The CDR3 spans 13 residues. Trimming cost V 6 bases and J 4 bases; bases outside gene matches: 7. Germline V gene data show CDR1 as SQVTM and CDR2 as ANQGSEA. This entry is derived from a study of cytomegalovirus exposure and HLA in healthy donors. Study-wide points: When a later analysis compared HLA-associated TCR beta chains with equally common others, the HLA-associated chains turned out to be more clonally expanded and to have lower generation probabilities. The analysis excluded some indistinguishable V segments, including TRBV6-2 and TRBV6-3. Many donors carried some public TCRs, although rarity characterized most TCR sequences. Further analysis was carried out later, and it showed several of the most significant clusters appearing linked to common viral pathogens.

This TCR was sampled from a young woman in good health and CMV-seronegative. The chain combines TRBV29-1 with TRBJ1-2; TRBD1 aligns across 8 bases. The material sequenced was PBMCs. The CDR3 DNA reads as TGCAGCGTCGCGGGGACAGGTGTCTATGGCTACACCTTC. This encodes CSVAGTGVYGYTF. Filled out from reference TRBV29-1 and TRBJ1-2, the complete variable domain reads SAVISQKPSRDICQRGTSLTIQCQVDSQVTMMFWYRQQPGQSLTLIATANQGSEATYESGFVIDKFPISRPNLTFSTLTVSNMSPEDSSIYLCSVAGTGVYGYTFGSGTRLTVV.